This TCR beta chain was identified in a study of CD8 T cells in Susac syndrome. This CDR3 spans 12 amino acids. The V gene's germline CDR1 is SEHNR and CDR2 FQNEAQ (reference sequence). V shed 4 bases and J shed 2 bases, with 4 bases lying between them. Random hexamers were used to reverse transcribe the RNA input (about 0.45 to 1 ug). Using its own MiXCR run on the immunoSEQ multiplex PCR reads, TCRdb lists one record per CDR3 protein. The table shows around 79,000 distinct CDR3 sequences, with approximately 94% occurring only once. The source material was CD8+ T cells from PBMCs. V usage is TRBV7-9 and J usage is TRBJ2-3; no clear D. The TCR sequence derives from a human donor with Susac syndrome. The CDR3 loop reads CASSSPTDTQYF. The CDR3 nucleotides are TGTGCCAGCAGCTCACCCACAGATACGCAGTATTTT.